The entry that follows covers one T cell receptor beta chain sequence. Antigen: not known. These data originate in a study of CD8+ T cells in alopecia areata. After isolation, RNA underwent reverse transcription to generate cDNA as the sequencing template. The table came from immunoSEQ multiplex PCR; TCRdb's copy has only in-frame clones and leaves some out. Seen here are fewer than 200,000 clones, less than 80% observed once, and the top ten hold about an eighth. Study-level findings and limits: Normal scalp showed lower clonality than lesional scalp, especially alopecia totalis/universalis.

V was pared by 3 bases and J by 4 bases, with 18 bases between. Germline CDR1 SEHNR, CDR2 FQNEAQ (reference sequence). This CDR3 has 16 residues. The rearrangement links TRBV7-9 to TRBJ1-2; D remains unclear. This sequence originates from a human donor with alopecia areata. This material consisted of CD8+ T cells sorted from blood, taken at week 0. The CDR3 DNA follows: TGTGCCAGCAGCTTGGTTAATCCGGGATCAGGCTATGGCTACACCTTC. Protein sequence: CASSLVNPGSGYGYTF.